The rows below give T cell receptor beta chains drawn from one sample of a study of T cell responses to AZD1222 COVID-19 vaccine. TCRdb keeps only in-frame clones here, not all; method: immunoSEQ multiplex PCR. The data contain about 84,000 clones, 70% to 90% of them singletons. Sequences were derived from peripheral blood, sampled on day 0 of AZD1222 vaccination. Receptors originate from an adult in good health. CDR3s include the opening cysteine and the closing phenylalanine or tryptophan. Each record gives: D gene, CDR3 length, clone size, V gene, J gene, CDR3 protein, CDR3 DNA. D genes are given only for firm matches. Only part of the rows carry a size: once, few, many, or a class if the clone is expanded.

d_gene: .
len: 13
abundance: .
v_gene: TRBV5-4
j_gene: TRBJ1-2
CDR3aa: CASSLDSNRGYTF
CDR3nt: TGTGCCAGCAGCCTGGACTCCAATCGGGGCTACACCTTC

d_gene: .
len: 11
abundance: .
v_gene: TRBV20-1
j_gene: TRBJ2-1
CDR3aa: CSARGAYEQFF
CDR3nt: TGCAGTGCTAGAGGCGCATACGAGCAGTTCTTC

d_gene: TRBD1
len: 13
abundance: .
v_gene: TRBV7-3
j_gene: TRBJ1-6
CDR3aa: CASSWTGNSPLHF
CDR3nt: TGTGCCAGCAGCTGGACAGGGAATTCACCCCTCCACTTT

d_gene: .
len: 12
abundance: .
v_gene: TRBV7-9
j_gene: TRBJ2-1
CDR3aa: CASSRYSGEQFF
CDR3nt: TGTGCCAGCAGCCGTTATAGCGGTGAGCAGTTCTTC

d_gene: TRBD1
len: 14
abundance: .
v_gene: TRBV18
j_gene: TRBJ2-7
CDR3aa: CASSRDRGPYEQYF
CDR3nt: TGTGCCAGCTCGCGAGACAGGGGGCCTTACGAGCAGTACTTC

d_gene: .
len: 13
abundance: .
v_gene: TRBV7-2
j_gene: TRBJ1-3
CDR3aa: CGSSGSSGNTIYF
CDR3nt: TGTGGCTCTTCAGGGAGCTCTGGAAACACCATATATTTT

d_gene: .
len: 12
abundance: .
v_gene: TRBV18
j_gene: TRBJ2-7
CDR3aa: CASSPETYEQYF
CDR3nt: TGTGCCAGCTCACCAGAGACCTACGAGCAGTACTTC

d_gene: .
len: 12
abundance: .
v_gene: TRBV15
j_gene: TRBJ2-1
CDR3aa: CATSRVGDEQFF
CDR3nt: TGTGCCACCAGCAGAGTGGGGGATGAGCAGTTCTTC

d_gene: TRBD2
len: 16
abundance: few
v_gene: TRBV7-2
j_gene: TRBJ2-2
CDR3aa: CASSLRLAVDTGELFF
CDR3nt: TGTGCCAGCAGCTTAAGGCTAGCGGTTGACACCGGGGAGCTGTTTTTT

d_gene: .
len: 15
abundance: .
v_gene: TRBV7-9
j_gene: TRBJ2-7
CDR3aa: CASSLGQGEGAAQYF
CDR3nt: TGTGCCAGCAGCTTAGGGCAGGGGGAGGGAGCAGCGCAGTACTTC

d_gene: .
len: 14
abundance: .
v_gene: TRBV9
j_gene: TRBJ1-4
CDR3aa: CASSVEAGSEKLFF
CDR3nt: TGTGCCAGCAGCGTGGAGGCAGGGAGTGAAAAACTGTTTTTT

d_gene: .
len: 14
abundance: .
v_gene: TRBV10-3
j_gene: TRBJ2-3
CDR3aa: CAIWDGLFTDTQYF
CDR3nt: TGTGCCATCTGGGACGGACTTTTCACAGATACGCAGTATTTT

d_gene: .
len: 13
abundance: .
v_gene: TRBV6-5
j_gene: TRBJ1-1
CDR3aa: CASSSNLDTEAFF
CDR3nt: TGTGCCAGCAGCTCTAACCTCGACACTGAAGCTTTCTTT

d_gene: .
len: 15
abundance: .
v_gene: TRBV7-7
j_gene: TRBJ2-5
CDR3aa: CASSLVGAVQETQYF
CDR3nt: TGTGCTAGCAGCTTAGTCGGAGCGGTCCAAGAGACCCAGTACTTC

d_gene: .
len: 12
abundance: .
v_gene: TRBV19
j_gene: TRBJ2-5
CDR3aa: CASSIGGLTQYF
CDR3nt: TGTGCCAGTAGTATAGGCGGGTTGACCCAGTACTTC

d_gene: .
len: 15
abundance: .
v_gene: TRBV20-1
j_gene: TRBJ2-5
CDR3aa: CSASPLGTLRETQYF
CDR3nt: TGCAGTGCTAGTCCCCTCGGGACCTTACGCGAGACCCAGTACTTC

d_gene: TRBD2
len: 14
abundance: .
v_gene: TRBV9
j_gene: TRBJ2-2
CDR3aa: CASSPTSGTGELFF
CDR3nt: TGTGCCAGCAGCCCGACTAGCGGCACCGGGGAGCTGTTTTTT

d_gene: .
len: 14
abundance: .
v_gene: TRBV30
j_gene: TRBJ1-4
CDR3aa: CAWSVSGSGEKLFF
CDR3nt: TGTGCCTGGAGTGTATCAGGGTCGGGCGAAAAACTGTTTTTT

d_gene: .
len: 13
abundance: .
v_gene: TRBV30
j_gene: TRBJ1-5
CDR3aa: CAWTAGSNQPQHF
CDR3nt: TGTGCCTGGACCGCTGGGAGCAATCAGCCCCAGCATTTT

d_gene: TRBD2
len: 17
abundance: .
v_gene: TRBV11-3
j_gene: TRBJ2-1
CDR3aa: CASSLDRLAGGQGEQFF
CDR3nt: TGTGCCAGCAGCTTGGATAGACTAGCGGGAGGGCAGGGTGAGCAGTTCTTC

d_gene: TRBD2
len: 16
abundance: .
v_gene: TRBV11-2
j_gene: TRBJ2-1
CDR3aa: CASSFLGSGGYNEQFF
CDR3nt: TGTGCCAGCAGCTTCCTGGGCAGCGGGGGGTACAATGAGCAGTTCTTC

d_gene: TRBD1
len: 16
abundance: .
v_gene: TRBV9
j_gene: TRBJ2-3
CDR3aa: CASSPGTALATDTQYF
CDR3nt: TGTGCCAGCAGCCCTGGGACAGCCTTGGCTACGGATACGCAGTATTTT

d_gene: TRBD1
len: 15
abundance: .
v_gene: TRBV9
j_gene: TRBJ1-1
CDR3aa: CASSPRDRGSTEAFF
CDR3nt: TGTGCCAGCAGCCCCCGGGACAGAGGTTCCACTGAAGCTTTCTTT

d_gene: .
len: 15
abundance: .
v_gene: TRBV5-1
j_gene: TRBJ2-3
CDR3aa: CASSFAGIQANTQYF
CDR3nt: TGCGCCAGCAGCTTCGCGGGCATACAGGCGAATACGCAGTATTTT

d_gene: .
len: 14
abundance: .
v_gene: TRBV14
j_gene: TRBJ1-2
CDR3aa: CASSLKQGSYGYTF
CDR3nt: TGTGCCAGCAGCCTAAAACAGGGTAGCTATGGCTACACCTTC

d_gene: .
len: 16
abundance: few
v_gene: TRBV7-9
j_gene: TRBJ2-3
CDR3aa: CASSYFSTRSTDTQYF
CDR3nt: TGTGCCAGCAGCTACTTCTCTACGCGGAGCACAGATACGCAGTATTTT

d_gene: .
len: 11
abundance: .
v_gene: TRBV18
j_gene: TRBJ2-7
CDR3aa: CASSPLYEQYF
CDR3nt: TGTGCCAGCTCACCCCTCTACGAGCAGTACTTC

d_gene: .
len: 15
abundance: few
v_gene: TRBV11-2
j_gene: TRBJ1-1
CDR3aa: CASSPGMGLNTEAFF
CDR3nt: TGTGCCAGCAGCCCCGGGATGGGGTTGAACACTGAAGCTTTCTTT

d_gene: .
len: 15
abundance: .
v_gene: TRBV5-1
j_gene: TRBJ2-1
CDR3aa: CASSSAHPSYNEQFF
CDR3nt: TGCGCCAGCAGCTCAGCGCATCCCTCCTACAATGAGCAGTTCTTC

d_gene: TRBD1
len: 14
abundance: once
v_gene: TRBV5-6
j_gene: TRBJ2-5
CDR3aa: CASINTGGVETQYF
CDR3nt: TGTGCCAGCATCAATACAGGGGGTGTAGAGACCCAGTACTTC

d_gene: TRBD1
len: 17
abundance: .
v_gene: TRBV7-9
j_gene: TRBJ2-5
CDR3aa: CASSSGQGLAVEETQYF
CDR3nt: TGTGCCAGCAGCTCGGGACAGGGGCTAGCGGTAGAAGAGACCCAGTACTTC

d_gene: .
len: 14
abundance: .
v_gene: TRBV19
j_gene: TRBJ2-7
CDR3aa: CASSIQSPSYEQYF
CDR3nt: TGTGCCAGTAGTATACAGTCTCCTTCCTACGAGCAGTACTTC

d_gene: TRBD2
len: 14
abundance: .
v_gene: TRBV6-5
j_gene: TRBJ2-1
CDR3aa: CASSYEAGVGEQFF
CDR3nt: TGTGCCAGCAGTTACGAAGCGGGAGTCGGTGAGCAGTTCTTC

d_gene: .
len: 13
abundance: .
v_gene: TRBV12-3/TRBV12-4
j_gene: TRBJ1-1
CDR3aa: CASSRSRTAEAFF
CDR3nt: TGTGCCAGCAGTCGGAGCCGGACCGCAGAAGCTTTCTTT

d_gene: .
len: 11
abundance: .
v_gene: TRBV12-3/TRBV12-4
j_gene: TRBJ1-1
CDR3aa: CASSRQREAFF
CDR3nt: TGTGCCAGCAGCCGGCAGAGAGAAGCTTTCTTT

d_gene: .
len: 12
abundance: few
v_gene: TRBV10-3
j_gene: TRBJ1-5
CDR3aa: CAISETYQPQHF
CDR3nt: TGTGCCATCAGTGAGACCTATCAGCCCCAGCATTTT

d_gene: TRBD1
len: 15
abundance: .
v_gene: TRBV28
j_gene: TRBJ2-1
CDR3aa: CASISGGEGDTEQFF
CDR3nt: TGTGCCAGCATTTCAGGGGGTGAGGGTGACACTGAGCAGTTCTTC

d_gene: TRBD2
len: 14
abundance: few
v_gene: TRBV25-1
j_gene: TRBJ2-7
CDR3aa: CASRGTSGSYEQYF
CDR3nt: TGTGCCAGCAGGGGGACTAGCGGGAGCTACGAGCAGTACTTC

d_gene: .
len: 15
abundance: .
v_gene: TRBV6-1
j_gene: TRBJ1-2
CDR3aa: CASSEDWGQTKSYTF
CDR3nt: TGTGCCAGCAGTGAAGATTGGGGACAAACTAAGAGCTACACCTTC

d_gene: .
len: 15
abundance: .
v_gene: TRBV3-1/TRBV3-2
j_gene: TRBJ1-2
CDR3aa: CASNDLGSGGYGYTF
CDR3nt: TGTGCCAGCAACGACTTAGGGAGTGGGGGCTATGGCTACACCTTC

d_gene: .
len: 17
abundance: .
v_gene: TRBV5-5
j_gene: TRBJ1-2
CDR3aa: CASSLTTGGGAYYGYTF
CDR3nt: TGTGCCAGCAGCTTGACGACAGGCGGGGGGGCCTACTATGGCTACACCTTC

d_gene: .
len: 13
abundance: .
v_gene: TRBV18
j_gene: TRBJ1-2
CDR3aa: CASSPTNMVGYTF
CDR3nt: TGTGCCAGCTCTCCTACCAACATGGTGGGCTACACCTTC

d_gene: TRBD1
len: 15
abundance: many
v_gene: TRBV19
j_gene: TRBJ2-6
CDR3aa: CASSDTGEGANVLTF
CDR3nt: TGTGCCAGTAGCGATACAGGGGAGGGGGCCAACGTCCTGACTTTC

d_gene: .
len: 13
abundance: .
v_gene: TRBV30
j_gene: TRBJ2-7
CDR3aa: CAWSTDNSYEQYF
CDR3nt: TGTGCCTGGAGTACCGACAACTCCTACGAGCAGTACTTC

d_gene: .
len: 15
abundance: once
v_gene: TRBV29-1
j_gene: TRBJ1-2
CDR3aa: CSVEDGAGIGYGYTF
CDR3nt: TGCAGCGTTGAAGATGGGGCAGGGATCGGATATGGCTACACCTTC

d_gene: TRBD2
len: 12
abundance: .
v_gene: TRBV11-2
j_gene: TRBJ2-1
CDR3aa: CASSLERTRSFF
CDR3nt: TGTGCCAGCAGCTTAGAAAGGACTAGATCGTTCTTC

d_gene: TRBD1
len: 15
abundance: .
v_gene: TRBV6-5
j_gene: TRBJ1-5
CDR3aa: CASSPTGTVSQPQHF
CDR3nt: TGTGCCAGCAGTCCAACCGGGACAGTGAGTCAGCCCCAGCATTTT

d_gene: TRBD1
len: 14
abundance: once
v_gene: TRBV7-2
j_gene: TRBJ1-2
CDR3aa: CASSLGQGNYGYTF
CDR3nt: TGTGCCAGCAGCTTAGGACAGGGCAACTATGGCTACACCTTC

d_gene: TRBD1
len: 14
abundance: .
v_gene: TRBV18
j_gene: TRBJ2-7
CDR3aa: CASSPGTGVTEQYF
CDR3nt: TGTGCCAGCTCCCCCGGGACAGGGGTCACCGAGCAGTACTTC